The following is a T cell receptor beta chain sequence with its context. With 7 bases clipped from V and 4 bases from J, the junction kept 6 bases outside the gene matches. The length of the CDR3 is 13 residues. CDR1 MNHEY and CDR2 SVGAGI come from the germline V gene. The sample belongs to a study of blood T cell repertoires in COVID-19. A Seattle source enrolled patients during active infection and followed them longitudinally. Authors' processing steps: Estimated nucleated cell counts came from reference gene primer amplification. The assay was immunoSEQ multiplex PCR, and TCRdb's table has in-frame clones only and misses some. V, J and clone size were drawn from that table, and D and trimming were deduced from the DNA. The sample yields under 250,000 clones, approximately 85% seen once.

Sequenced material: peripheral blood. This receptor was identified in a woman in her sixties or seventies with COVID-19, enrolled during active disease. The V and J genes are TRBV6-5 and TRBJ2-7; 8 positions match TRBD1. The CDR3 here is CASKGQGAYEQYF. CDR3 nucleotide sequence: TGTGCCAGCAAGGGGCAGGGGGCTTACGAGCAGTACTTC.